This T cell receptor beta chain was identified during a study of T cell responses to AZD1222 COVID-19 vaccine. On this clone itself: As yet, its antigen is unknown.

The CDR3 length is 15 residues. Trimming shortened V by 0 bases and J by 4 bases, and 13 bases separated the two germline ends. Per germline, CDR1 SGHAT and CDR2 FQNNGV. Sequencing was performed with immunoSEQ multiplex PCR; in TCRdb, only in-frame clones are kept and a portion is missing. The table has some 150,000 clones, 70% to 90% seen once; the top ten hold under 9.5%. Whole-study results and caveats: There were repertoire samples only from the period after the peak T cell response.

This TCR derives from an adult in good health. The chain carries TRBV11-2 and TRBJ2-7; D is unclear. The specimen comprised peripheral blood, sampled on day 0 of AZD1222 vaccination. The chain's CDR3 is CASSLDFQDVYEQYF. For the CDR3, the DNA is TGTGCCAGCAGCTTAGATTTCCAGGATGTTTACGAGCAGTACTTC.